One and the same sample provided the 26 T cell receptor beta chains below, sequenced in a study of cytomegalovirus exposure and HLA in healthy donors. Here immunoSEQ multiplex PCR was the method, and the copy in TCRdb shows in-frame clones only, minus some. In the table there are some 130,000 clones, approximately 82% of which are singletons. The sequenced material came from PBMCs. All receptors derive from a young man in good health and CMV-seropositive.

In this sample, this clone turned up a few times. The rearrangement joins TRBV7-2 to TRBJ2-3; TRBD2 is a possible D gene (6 bases). V dropped 0 bases and J dropped 1 base, with 14 bases sitting between them. Germline CDR1 and CDR2: SGHTA and FQGNSA. The CDR3 has 17 residues. CDR3 sequence reads: CASSLAHRETGTDTQYF. The DNA of the CDR3 is TGTGCCAGCAGCTTAGCTCATCGGGAGACGGGCACAGATACGCAGTATTTT.

This chain connects TRBV7-9 to TRBJ2-7; 9 positions agree with TRBD1. The V gene end was trimmed by 5 bases and the J gene end by 2 bases; junction bases not matched to a gene: 16. Germline values: CDR1 SEHNR, CDR2 FQNEAQ (reference sequence). This CDR3 has 18 amino acids. The CDR3 protein is CASSPRDRAGGLPYEQYF. The CDR3 nucleotides read TGTGCCAGCAGCCCACGGGACAGGGCAGGAGGGCTCCCCTACGAGCAGTACTTC.

The chain combines TRBV19 with TRBJ2-2, with TRBD2 matching over 7 bases. The V and J ends lost 7 bases and 4 bases, in that order; junction bases with no gene match: 6. The CDR3 is made up of 14 amino acids. Germline CDR1 is LNHDA and CDR2 is SQIVND (reference sequence). The CDR3 protein is CASIKAGATGELFF. Written as DNA, the CDR3 is TGTGCCAGTATTAAGGCGGGAGCCACCGGGGAGCTGTTTTTT.

This clone was seen just once. J is TRBJ2-7 and V is TRBV7-2; D is undetermined. V lost 1 base to trimming and J lost 0 bases, with 7 bases between them. The CDR3 contains 14 residues. In germline, CDR1 is SGHTA, CDR2 FQGNSA. DNA for the CDR3: TGTGCCAGCAGCTTAGTTCACAACTCCTACGAGCAGTACTTC. This translates into CASSLVHNSYEQYF.

The V gene is TRBV5-4, the J gene TRBJ1-2; the match to TRBD1 covers 9 bases. Trimming removed 3 bases from V and 6 bases from J; junction bases left unmatched: 9. The CDR3 extends over 15 amino acids. Germline V CDR1 and CDR2: SGHNT, YYREEE (reference sequence). CDR3 amino acids: CASSWPGQGVNGYTF. In DNA form, the CDR3 reads TGTGCCAGCAGCTGGCCGGGACAGGGTGTCAATGGCTACACCTTC.

The rearrangement joins TRBV19 to TRBJ2-5; tentatively, D is TRBD2 (6 bases). The CDR3 has 15 amino acids. V was clipped by 3 bases and J by 4 bases, with 15 bases between them. Germline V gene data show CDR1 as LNHDA and CDR2 as SQIVND (reference sequence). CDR3 in DNA: TGTGCCAGTAGTATCCGGGGGAGGCCGCGAGAGACCCAGTACTTC. Its translation is CASSIRGRPRETQYF.

This clone was found once. CDR3 region: CASSIGWDTRTSGPDTQYF. In DNA form, the CDR3 reads TGTGCCAGCAGCATAGGGTGGGACACAAGGACTAGCGGACCAGATACGCAGTATTTT. The chain uses TRBV7-2 and TRBJ2-3; 10 bases agree with TRBD2. V lost 5 bases, J lost 4 bases, and 18 bases stayed unmatched. The length of the CDR3 is 19 residues. The germline CDR1 and CDR2 sequences are SGHTA and FQGNSA.

This clone was counted only a few times. V usage is TRBV7-3 and J usage is TRBJ2-3, with 10 bases matching TRBD2. The CDR3 consists of 14 residues. V dropped 4 bases and J dropped 4; count of bases not matched to a gene: 2. Looked up from germline, CDR1 is SGHTA and CDR2 is FQGTGA. The CDR3 DNA sequence: TGTGCCAGCAGCTCCGGGACTAGCGCAGATACGCAGTATTTT. Its protein product is CASSSGTSADTQYF.

This chain uses TRBV6-5 with TRBJ2-3, with D tentatively TRBD2 (5 bases). The germline V gene has CDR1 MNHEY and CDR2 SVGAGI. The CDR3 spans 15 residues. The V gene lost 4 bases and the J gene lost 5 bases, with 16 bases spanning the gap. This CDR3 reads CASSSLTVEGDTQYF. The CDR3 bases are TGTGCCAGCAGTTCGTTAACGGTCGAGGGAGATACGCAGTATTTT.

The chain carries TRBV30 and TRBJ2-3; D remains unclear. Per germline, CDR1 GTSNPN and CDR2 SVGIG (reference sequence). The V gene lost 0 bases and the J gene lost 4 bases, with 8 bases spanning the gap. This CDR3 region has 13 residues. In DNA, the CDR3 is TGTGCCTGGAGTGTAGGCCAGGCAGATACGCAGTATTTT. Its translation: CAWSVGQADTQYF.

The V gene is TRBV18, the J gene TRBJ2-1; the match to TRBD2 covers 10 bases. J gave up 6 bases and V 4 bases, and 3 bases lay outside the gene matches. Germline V lookup: CDR1 KGHSH, CDR2 LQKENI. CDR3 length equals 14 residues. In nucleotides, the CDR3 is TGTGCCAGCTCACGGGGACTAGCGTCCAATGAGCAGTTCTTC. Translated: CASSRGLASNEQFF.

This clone was found a few times. The chain uses TRBV7-9 and TRBJ1-1; D is unresolved. Germline CDR1 reads SEHNR; CDR2 reads FQNEAQ (reference sequence). CDR3 length: 11 amino acids. V was shortened by 6 bases and J by 11 bases, with 13 bases between the two germline ends. The CDR3 sequence: CASSEAHEAFF. Written as DNA, the CDR3 is TGTGCCAGCAGTGAAGCTCATGAGGCTTTCTTT.

The J gene is TRBJ1-1, the V gene TRBV4-1; D is possibly TRBD1 (6 bases). This CDR3 is built from 15 residues. V lost 0 bases and J lost 1, with 9 bases in between. Per germline, CDR1 MGHRA and CDR2 YSYEKL. CDR3 DNA sequence: TGCGCCAGCAGCCAAGAACGGGGGGCGAACACTGAAGCTTTCTTT. Translation gives CASSQERGANTEAFF.

This chain uses TRBV7-9 with TRBJ2-5, with 12 nucleotides matching TRBD2. Germline-derived CDR1 and CDR2 are SEHNR and FQNEAQ (reference sequence). The CDR3 loop spans 14 amino acids. Trimming cost V 4 bases and J 3 bases; bases outside gene matches: 0. This CDR3 is CASSWTSGEETQYF. The CDR3 DNA reads TGTGCCAGCAGCTGGACTAGCGGGGAAGAGACCCAGTACTTC.

The gene calls are TRBV7-2 and TRBJ1-2, with D possibly being TRBD1 (5 bases). With 4 bases removed from V and 6 bases from J, the gap between germline ends came to 21 bases. This CDR3 comprises 16 residues. The germline gives CDR1 SGHTA, CDR2 FQGNSA. The CDR3 here is CASSSDAGRGMDGYTF. CDR3 nucleotide sequence: TGTGCCAGCAGCTCGGATGCAGGGAGGGGAATGGATGGCTACACCTTC.

This chain joins TRBV2 and TRBJ2-3, with D perhaps TRBD1 (5 bases). Germline V CDR1 and CDR2: SNHLY, FYNNEI. Trimming left V 4 bases short and J 1 base short, with 12 bases between. This CDR3 comprises 15 residues. The CDR3 spells CASSAIQAGTDTQYF. CDR3 coding DNA: TGTGCCAGCAGTGCGATACAGGCGGGCACAGATACGCAGTATTTT.

This rearrangement joins TRBV15 to TRBJ2-7; the match to TRBD2 covers 8 bases. CDR3 length equals 15 residues. Trimming removed 3 bases from V and 2 bases from J; junction bases left unmatched: 6. Germline V gene data show CDR1 as LNHNV and CDR2 as YYDKDF (reference sequence). The CDR3 reads CATSRDPGGTYEQYF. As DNA, the CDR3 is TGTGCCACCAGCAGGGACCCGGGAGGGACCTACGAGCAGTACTTC.

This chain connects TRBV5-1 to TRBJ1-2; D unresolved. V dropped 1 base and J dropped 4 bases, with 8 bases sitting between them. The germline CDR1 and CDR2 sequences are SGHRS and YFSETQ. CDR3 length equals 13 residues. Here the CDR3 reads CASSLTEGYGYTF. In DNA form, the CDR3 reads TGCGCCAGCAGCTTGACAGAGGGCTATGGCTACACCTTC.

This chain uses TRBV7-3 with TRBJ2-7; weak D call: TRBD2 (5 bases). The CDR3 contains 15 residues. Germline loops: CDR1 SGHTA, CDR2 FQGTGA. V gave up 2 bases and J gave up 2 bases, with 13 bases separating them. CDR3 nucleotide sequence: TGTGCCAGCAGCTTAGAGGGCCAGGCTACCTACGAGCAGTACTTC. This translates into CASSLEGQATYEQYF.

The chain's CDR3 is CATSRAQGPYEQYF. The CDR3 DNA reads as TGTGCCACCAGCAGAGCCCAGGGCCCCTACGAGCAGTACTTC. J is TRBJ2-7 and V is TRBV15, with D possibly TRBD1 on 5 matching bases. Trimming took off 1 base at V and 2 bases at J, with 9 bases between the two ends. The CDR3 contains 14 residues. The germline V gene encodes CDR1 LNHNV and CDR2 YYDKDF (reference sequence). The full variable domain, in which reference TRBV15 and TRBJ2-7 provide the parts outside the CDR3, is DAMVIQNPRYQVTQFGKPVTLSCSQTLNHNVMYWYQQKSSQAPKLLFHYYDKDFNNEADTPDNFQSRRPNTSFCFLDIRSPGLGDTAMYLCATSRAQGPYEQYFGPGTRLTVT.

J is TRBJ1-1 and V is TRBV7-2, with D perhaps matching TRBD1 (5 bases). Germline V lookup: CDR1 SGHTA, CDR2 FQGNSA. The V end was cut by 5 bases, the J end by 4 bases, with 17 bases between. This CDR3 comprises 15 residues. This CDR3 is CASSRTMGLLTEAFF. The CDR3, as DNA: TGTGCCAGCAGCCGCACCATGGGACTTCTCACTGAAGCTTTCTTT.

The rearrangement uses TRBV7-2 and TRBJ1-2; possibly TRBD1 for D (5 bases). The CDR3 has 14 amino acids. Germline assignment: CDR1 SGHTA and CDR2 FQGNSA. Trimming pared 4 bases from V and 6 bases from J, leaving 15 bases between. CDR3 sequence reads: CASSSRGVGHGYTF. The CDR3 DNA is TGTGCCAGCAGCTCGCGGGGCGTGGGGCATGGCTACACCTTC.

This clone was recorded once. V gene TRBV19 combines with J gene TRBJ1-2; 8 positions agree with TRBD1. This CDR3 spans 12 amino acids. CDR1 is LNHDA and CDR2 is SQIVND in the germline V gene (reference sequence). The V and J ends lost 6 bases and 8 bases, in that order; junction bases with no gene match: 5. The CDR3 spells CASRETGVGYTF. CDR3 nucleotide sequence: TGTGCCAGTAGGGAGACAGGGGTAGGCTACACCTTC.

The gene calls are TRBV28 and TRBJ1-2, with a possible D match to TRBD1 (6 bases). The CDR3 covers 18 residues. CDR1 and CDR2 (germline): MDHEN, SYDVKM. Between the trimmed V and J ends, which lost 2 bases and 4 bases, there was a span of 23 bases. The CDR3 is CASSLDTGRAGRGYGYTF. The DNA for the CDR3 is TGTGCCAGCAGTTTAGACACAGGGAGGGCCGGTAGAGGCTATGGCTACACCTTC.

This chain connects TRBV5-1 to TRBJ1-4; TRBD1 aligns across 7 bases. Germline V gene data show CDR1 as SGHRS and CDR2 as YFSETQ. Unmatched junction bases numbered 4, after V lost 2 bases and J lost 3 bases. The CDR3 totals 15 residues. CDR3 sequence reads: CASSLQGQANEKLFF. DNA for the CDR3: TGCGCCAGCAGCTTACAGGGGCAGGCTAATGAAAAACTGTTTTTT.

V and J are TRBV11-3 and TRBJ2-1; tentative D call: TRBD1 (5 bases). This CDR3 contains 13 residues. CDR1 and CDR2 from the germline V gene are SGHNT and YENEEA. The ends were cut back, 6 bases at V and 5 bases at J, with 11 bases in the middle. CDR3 DNA sequence: TGTGCCAGCAGTTTGGGGCGAAACAATGAGCAGTTCTTC. This sequence encodes CASSLGRNNEQFF.